This T cell receptor beta chain was identified in a study of technical replicates of blood from a few donors. Some clones are missing from TCRdb's copy, which holds only in-frame ones; the method was immunoSEQ multiplex PCR. The sample holds more than 65,000 clones, just over 95% seen once. V was cut by 2 bases and J by 7 bases, with 11 bases left in between. The length of the CDR3 is 14 residues. Per germline, CDR1 SGHVS and CDR2 FNYEAQ. The chain couples TRBV7-6 to TRBJ1-4; D remains unclear. Specimen: T cells isolated from PBMCs. The receptor was isolated from a human donor in good health. DNA of the CDR3: TGTGCCAGCAGCTTAAACAGAGGGAGTGAAAAACTGTTTTTT. Its translation: CASSLNRGSEKLFF. The full variable domain, with the rest looked up from reference TRBV7-6 and TRBJ1-4, is GAGVSQSPRYKVTKRGQDVALRCDPISGHVSLYWYRQALGQGPEFLTYFNYEAQQDKSGLPNDRFSAERPEGSISTLTIQRTEQRDSAMYRCASSLNRGSEKLFFGSGTQLSVL.